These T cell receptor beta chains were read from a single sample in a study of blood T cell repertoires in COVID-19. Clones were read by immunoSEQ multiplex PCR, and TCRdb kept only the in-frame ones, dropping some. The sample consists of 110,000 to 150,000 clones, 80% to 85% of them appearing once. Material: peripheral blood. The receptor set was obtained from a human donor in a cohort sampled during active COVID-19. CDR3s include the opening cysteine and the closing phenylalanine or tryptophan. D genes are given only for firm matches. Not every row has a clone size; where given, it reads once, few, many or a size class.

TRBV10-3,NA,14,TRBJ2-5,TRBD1,CAISGTGGRETQYF,TGTGCCATCAGCGGGACAGGGGGGCGGGAGACCCAGTACTTC
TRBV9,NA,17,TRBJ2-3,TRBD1,CASSLRPGQGSTDTQYF,TGTGCCAGCAGCCTGAGACCTGGACAGGGATCGACAGATACGCAGTATTTT
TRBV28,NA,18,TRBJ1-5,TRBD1,CASSSTGTVAYSNQPQHF,TGTGCCAGCAGTTCAACCGGGACAGTTGCATATAGCAATCAGCCCCAGCATTTT
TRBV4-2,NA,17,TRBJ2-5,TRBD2,CASSQESSGRATETQYF,TGTGCCAGCAGCCAAGAGTCTAGCGGGAGGGCCACCGAGACCCAGTACTTC
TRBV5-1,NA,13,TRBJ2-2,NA,CASSLVVTGELFF,TGCGCCAGCAGCTTGGTTGTAACCGGGGAGCTGTTTTTT
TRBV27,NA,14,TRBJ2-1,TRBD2,CASQSGSSYNEQFF,TGTGCCAGCCAAAGCGGGAGCTCCTACAATGAGCAGTTCTTC
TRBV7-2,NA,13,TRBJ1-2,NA,CASSLTFGYGYTF,TGTGCCAGCAGCTTAACATTTGGCTATGGCTACACCTTC
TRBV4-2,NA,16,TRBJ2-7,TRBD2,CASSQDRTSGAYEQYF,TGTGCCAGCAGCCAAGATCGGACTAGCGGGGCCTACGAGCAGTACTTC
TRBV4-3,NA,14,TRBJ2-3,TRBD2,CASSRSGNADTQYF,TGCGCCAGCAGCCGTAGCGGGAACGCAGATACGCAGTATTTT
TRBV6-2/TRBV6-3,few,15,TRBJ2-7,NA,CASSSAGGGSYEQYF,TGTGCCAGCAGTTCCGCCGGGGGTGGCTCCTACGAGCAGTACTTC
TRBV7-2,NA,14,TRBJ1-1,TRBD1,CASSGQGRDTEAFF,TGTGCCAGCAGTGGACAGGGACGAGACACTGAAGCTTTCTTT
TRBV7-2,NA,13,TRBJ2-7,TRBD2,CASSPSGGYEQYF,TGTGCCAGCAGCCCATCGGGGGGCTACGAGCAGTACTTC
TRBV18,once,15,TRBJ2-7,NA,CASSPFPDYPYEQYF,TGTGCCAGCTCACCATTCCCAGACTACCCCTACGAGCAGTACTTC
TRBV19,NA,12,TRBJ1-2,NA,CASSGDFYGYTF,TGTGCCAGTAGTGGGGACTTCTATGGCTACACCTTC
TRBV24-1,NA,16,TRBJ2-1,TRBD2,CATSDLGSGSANEQFF,TGTGCCACCAGTGATTTGGGGAGCGGGAGTGCAAATGAGCAGTTCTTC
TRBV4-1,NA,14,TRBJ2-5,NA,CASSQEWLQETQYF,TGCGCCAGCAGCCAAGAATGGCTCCAAGAGACCCAGTACTTC
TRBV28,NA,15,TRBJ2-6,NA,CASSYPGSGANVLTF,TGTGCCAGCAGTTACCCAGGGTCTGGGGCCAACGTCCTGACTTTC
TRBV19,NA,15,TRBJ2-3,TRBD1,CASLPGQGRTDTQYF,TGTGCCAGCCTGCCGGGACAGGGCCGCACAGATACGCAGTATTTT
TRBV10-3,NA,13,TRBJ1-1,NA,CAISPTGDNEAFF,TGTGCCATCAGTCCGACAGGAGACAATGAAGCTTTCTTT
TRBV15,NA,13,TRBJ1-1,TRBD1,CATSRGRQGEAFF,TGTGCCACCAGCAGAGGTAGACAGGGCGAAGCTTTCTTT
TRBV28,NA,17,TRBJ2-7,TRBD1,CASSSPGGGQGVYEQYF,TGTGCCAGCAGTTCCCCCGGGGGGGGACAGGGGGTCTACGAGCAGTACTTC
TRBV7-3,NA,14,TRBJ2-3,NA,CASSDWPSTDTQYF,TGTGCCAGCAGTGACTGGCCTAGCACAGATACGCAGTATTTT
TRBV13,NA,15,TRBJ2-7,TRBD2,CASSLSLAGPYEQYF,TGTGCCAGCAGCTTATCCCTAGCGGGTCCATACGAGCAGTACTTC
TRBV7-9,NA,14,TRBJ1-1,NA,CASSLVLEDTEAFF,TGTGCCAGCAGCTTAGTATTGGAGGACACTGAAGCTTTCTTT
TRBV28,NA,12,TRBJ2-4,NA,CASSIGGNIQYF,TGTGCCAGCAGTATAGGGGGTAACATTCAGTACTTC
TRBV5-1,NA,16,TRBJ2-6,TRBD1,CASSYGTASGANVLTF,TGCGCCAGCAGCTACGGGACAGCCTCTGGGGCCAACGTCCTGACTTTC
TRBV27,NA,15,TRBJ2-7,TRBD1,CASSLGTGIAYEQYF,TGTGCCAGCAGTTTGGGGACAGGGATTGCGTACGAGCAGTACTTC
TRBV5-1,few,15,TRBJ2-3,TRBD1,CASKQTGGIGDTQYF,TGCGCCAGCAAACAGACAGGGGGTATTGGTGATACGCAGTATTTT
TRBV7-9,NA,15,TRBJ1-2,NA,CASSLGVGGLEGYTF,TGTGCCAGCAGCTTAGGCGTGGGCGGGTTGGAGGGCTACACCTTC
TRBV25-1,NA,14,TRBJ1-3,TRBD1,CASRPGQGMGTIYF,TGTGCCAGTCGTCCGGGACAGGGAATGGGCACCATATATTTT
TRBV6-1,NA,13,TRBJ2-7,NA,CASSEGLPYEQYF,TGTGCCAGCAGTGAAGGACTCCCATACGAGCAGTACTTC
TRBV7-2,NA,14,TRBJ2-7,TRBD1,CASSRRTGTYEQYF,TGTGCCAGCAGCCGCCGGACAGGGACCTACGAGCAGTACTTC
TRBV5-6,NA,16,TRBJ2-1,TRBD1,CASSLLGDRAYNEQFF,TGTGCCAGCAGCTTGTTAGGGGACAGGGCCTACAATGAGCAGTTCTTC
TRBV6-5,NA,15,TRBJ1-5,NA,CASRPTGNYNQPQHF,TGTGCCAGCAGACCTACAGGGAACTATAATCAGCCCCAGCATTTT
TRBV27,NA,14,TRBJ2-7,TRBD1,CASSLSTGAGEQYF,TGTGCCAGCAGTTTATCGACAGGGGCGGGGGAGCAGTACTTC
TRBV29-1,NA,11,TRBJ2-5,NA,CSVAGRETQYF,TGCAGCGTGGCAGGGAGGGAGACCCAGTACTTC
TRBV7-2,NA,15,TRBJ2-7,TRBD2,CASSPGSSGRFEQYF,TGTGCCAGCAGCCCCGGGTCGAGCGGGAGATTCGAGCAGTACTTC
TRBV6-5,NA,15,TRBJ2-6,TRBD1,CASTRTGSGANVLTF,TGTGCCAGCACCAGGACAGGCTCTGGGGCCAACGTCCTGACTTTC
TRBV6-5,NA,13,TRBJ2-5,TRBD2,CASSTGGGGTQYF,TGTGCCAGCAGTACCGGTGGCGGGGGGACCCAGTACTTC
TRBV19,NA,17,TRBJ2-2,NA,CASSIISRQGNTGELFF,TGTGCCAGTAGTATAATTTCACGGCAGGGGAACACCGGGGAGCTGTTTTTT
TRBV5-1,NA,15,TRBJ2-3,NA,CASSTGRTSTDTQYF,TGCGCCAGCAGCACAGGACGGACAAGCACAGATACGCAGTATTTT
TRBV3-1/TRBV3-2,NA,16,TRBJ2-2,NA,CASSQDRARGTGELFF,TGTGCCAGCAGCCAAGACCGGGCCCGCGGGACCGGGGAGCTGTTTTTT
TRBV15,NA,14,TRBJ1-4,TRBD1,CATSRDRGGEKLFF,TGTGCCACCAGCAGGGACAGGGGAGGTGAAAAACTGTTTTTT
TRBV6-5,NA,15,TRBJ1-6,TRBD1,CASRRDRGYNSPLHF,TGTGCCAGCAGGCGTGACAGGGGCTATAATTCACCCCTCCACTTT
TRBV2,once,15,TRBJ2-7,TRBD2,CASSEVGLAVTVQYF,TGTGCCAGCTCTGAAGTAGGACTAGCTGTAACCGTACAGTACTTC
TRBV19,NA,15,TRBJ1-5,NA,CASSPPGRRGGPQHF,TGTGCCAGTAGTCCCCCCGGACGGCGGGGAGGGCCCCAGCATTTT
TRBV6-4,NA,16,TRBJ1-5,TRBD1,CASSVGQGSGNQPQHF,TGTGCCAGCAGTGTCGGACAGGGAAGCGGCAATCAGCCCCAGCATTTT
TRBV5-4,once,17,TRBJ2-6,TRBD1,CASQPGQRSSGANVLTF,TGTGCCAGCCAACCGGGACAGAGAAGCTCTGGGGCCAACGTCCTGACTTTC
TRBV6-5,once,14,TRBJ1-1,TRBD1,CASSWDRSNTEAFF,TGTGCCAGCAGTTGGGACAGATCGAACACTGAAGCTTTCTTT